This TCR beta chain is drawn from a study of blood T cell repertoires in COVID-19. Study as a whole: Samples came from the United States, Italy and Spain, spanning acute and convalescent COVID-19. T cells, B-cell-depleted T cells, or PBMCs supplied cDNA or gDNA.

Trimming took 1 base from V and 4 from J, leaving 11 bases between them. Germline CDR1 SGHAT, CDR2 FQDESV (reference sequence). There are 15 residues in the CDR3. Under the authors' procedure: It was from reference gene primer amplification that nucleated cell counts were estimated. Some clones are missing from TCRdb's copy, which holds only in-frame ones; the method was immunoSEQ multiplex PCR. The V and J calls and clone size were taken over from that table, and D and trimming were inferred from the DNA. The data hold about 71,000 clones, with roughly nine tenths observed a single time. This rearrangement joins TRBV11-1 to TRBJ2-1; D is ambiguous. The material sequenced was peripheral blood. The source is a woman younger than 30 with acute or convalescent COVID-19. CDR3 DNA: TGTGCCAGCAGCTTAGGCGGATTTGTGTACAATGAGCAGTTCTTC. It specifies CASSLGGFVYNEQFF.